The rows below give T cell receptor beta chains drawn from one sample of a study of monozygotic twins with inflammatory bowel disease. From the 5' RACE reads, TCRdb lists one entry per CDR3 protein and no DNA. The repertoire table contains 110,000 to 150,000 distinct CDR3 sequences. Sequencing input: blood. These TCRs come from a human donor with ulcerative colitis or Crohn's disease, or a healthy co-twin of an affected twin (not recorded which). CDR3s include the opening cysteine and the closing phenylalanine or tryptophan. The order of the fields is V gene, J gene, CDR3 length, CDR3 protein.

TRBV5-1	TRBJ2-7	17	CASSLLRGASGSNEQYF
TRBV4-2	TRBJ2-1	18	CASSQNGRAGSSYNEQFF
TRBV4-2	TRBJ2-1	16	CASSQDWRTPYNEQFF
TRBV20-1	TRBJ2-3	15	CSASGTLGGTDTRYF
TRBV6-5	TRBJ1-4	15	CASSYSGGQGEKLFF
TRBV5-4	TRBJ2-1	15	CASSLSSFSVNEQFF
TRBV12-3/TRBV12-4	TRBJ2-2	17	CASITSSLAGYTGELFF
TRBV6-2/TRBV6-3	TRBJ2-7	16	CASSYSWTGSSGEQYF
TRBV4-3	TRBJ2-3	17	CASSQGARGDRTDTQYF
TRBV6-1	TRBJ2-7	18	CASSEAKGLAVPGYEQYF
TRBV6-5	TRBJ2-5	13	CASTPKRLGTQYF
TRBV5-1	TRBJ2-7	15	CASSLVTSGSYKQYF
TRBV20-1	TRBJ2-1	11	CSARGFLRQFF
TRBV27	TRBJ2-7	17	CASSFLPGQGYTYEQYF
TRBV7-2	TRBJ1-2	14	CASSPSGGIYGYTF
TRBV28	TRBJ1-4	14	CASRREGVNEKLFF
TRBV6-1	TRBJ2-2	13	CAIRQGNTGELFF
TRBV27	TRBJ2-7	15	CASSWSSANSYEQYF
TRBV20-1	TRBJ2-2	12	CSASGNTGELFF
TRBV11-2	TRBJ2-1	11	CASSSGNEQFF
TRBV6-6	TRBJ1-2	14	CASSWGQGAVGYTF
TRBV29-1	TRBJ2-7	13	CSVYPGQKNEQYF
TRBV6-6	TRBJ1-2	14	CASSYSPGIDGYTF
TRBV11-3	TRBJ2-1	13	CASSSGRRNEQFF
TRBV10-3	TRBJ1-5	14	CAISADRAAQPQHF
TRBV10-3	TRBJ1-6	13	CAISGQENSPLHF
TRBV5-6	TRBJ1-6	13	CASSRDIHSPLHF
TRBV5-5	TRBJ2-1	15	CASSTFGTSASEQFF
TRBV5-1	TRBJ2-3	14	CASSLDRVTDTQYF
TRBV29-1	TRBJ2-7	17	CSVAPRGQGWGLREQYF
TRBV24-1	TRBJ2-2	15	CATSLTGGGTGELFF
TRBV7-2	TRBJ2-7	14	CASSFLGRAYEQYF
TRBV5-4	TRBJ2-1	15	CASSSATLKYNEQFF
TRBV29-1	TRBJ2-7	13	CSVSARQGGEQYF
TRBV7-9	TRBJ2-3	16	CASSPRRASIADTQYF
TRBV6-2/TRBV6-3	TRBJ1-5	17	CASSYSKASDSNQPQHF
TRBV5-1	TRBJ2-7	12	CASSLELGRQYF
TRBV3-1	TRBJ2-1	13	CASSDNGAKEQFF
TRBV28	TRBJ1-5	14	CASSSGAVNQPQHF
TRBV7-7	TRBJ2-1	14	CASSLQGSYNEQFF
TRBV3-1	TRBJ2-6	18	CASSHSGGIGSGANVLTF
TRBV6-1	TRBJ1-1	15	CASRSAGLSNTEAFF
TRBV5-6	TRBJ2-1	15	CASSPSGRIMNEQFF
TRBV12-3/TRBV12-4	TRBJ2-1	13	CATQEAAYNEQFF
TRBV6-5	TRBJ2-1	16	CASSLDFERSYNEQFF
TRBV7-2	TRBJ1-5	12	CASSPSNQPQHF
TRBV6-2/TRBV6-3	TRBJ2-7	15	CASSDEDRGSYEQYF
TRBV12-3/TRBV12-4	TRBJ2-2	14	CAIHPGKNTGELFF
TRBV7-9	TRBJ1-5	12	CASSFTNQPQHF